These T cell receptor beta chains were read from a single sample in a study of T cells in localized non-small cell lung cancer. Profiling relied on immunoSEQ multiplex PCR, and the TCRdb table lists in-frame clones only, not all of them. The sample shows 100,000 to 150,000 clones, around 90% of them seen only once. The sequencing used peripheral blood, collected before any cancer treatment. These receptors were obtained from a female donor over 55 with stage I lung adenocarcinoma. The CDR3 runs from the conserved cysteine through the conserved F or W. Fields, in order: V gene, CDR3 protein.

V: TRBV28; CDR3: CASSPTGLEQYF
V: TRBV10-1; CDR3: CASSESVDTQYF
V: TRBV28; CDR3: CASSLGRQETQYF
V: TRBV25-1; CDR3: CASSEYRVSGNTIYF
V: TRBV5-1; CDR3: CASSPTGWSNGYTF
V: TRBV18; CDR3: CASTQTPGKETQYF
V: TRBV30; CDR3: CAWSSRRGYPYEQYF
V: TRBV6-1; CDR3: CASSEFLTDSSGNTIYF
V: TRBV5-4; CDR3: CASSLGGRNNEQFF
V: TRBV6-5; CDR3: CASSSRQANTEAFF
V: TRBV7-3; CDR3: CASSPYNEQYF
V: TRBV28; CDR3: CATKAPNQPQHF
V: TRBV15; CDR3: CATSHTGNTEAFF
V: TRBV1; CDR3: CTSYKTGVGDEQYF
V: TRBV27; CDR3: CASSFLDRPYGYTF
V: TRBV5-1; CDR3: CASSLPTSGLYNEQFF
V: TRBV4-1; CDR3: CASSQVIRGTSGIYEQYF
V: TRBV5-1; CDR3: CASSSVPGSYEQYF
V: TRBV28; CDR3: CASSLLGPANTGELFF
V: TRBV18; CDR3: CASSPSISTAGMNTEAFF
V: TRBV13; CDR3: CASSPASGTYEQYF
V: TRBV28; CDR3: CASSFLGAGETQYF
V: TRBV7-9; CDR3: CASSSPGQEYGYTF
V: TRBV9; CDR3: CASSVASYNEQFF
V: TRBV19; CDR3: CASSIPATNEKLFF
V: TRBV2; CDR3: CATNRGYNEQFF
V: TRBV2; CDR3: CASSERGRTYEQYF
V: TRBV7-9; CDR3: CASSSSTDTQYF
V: TRBV4-2; CDR3: CASSWGRRERTDTQYF
V: TRBV20-1; CDR3: CSANYRDF
V: TRBV19; CDR3: CASSNTGELFF
V: TRBV15; CDR3: CATSDRELYGYTF
V: TRBV7-8; CDR3: CASSLAQPNEQFF
V: TRBV6-5; CDR3: CASSYDSNQPQHF
V: TRBV14; CDR3: CASSHQTGPMVTEAFF
V: TRBV10-3; CDR3: CAISDRQGGTEAFF
V: TRBV5-4; CDR3: CASGAGAGGGYTF
V: TRBV4-1; CDR3: CASSPLGSYNEQFF
V: TRBV6-5; CDR3: CASSYLVVGSYNEQFF
V: TRBV28; CDR3: CASGQSPYEQYF
V: TRBV5-1; CDR3: CASSLGGLLNTGELFF
V: TRBV2; CDR3: CASSEGPSSYNEQFF
V: TRBV25-1; CDR3: CASSEFGGHDGYTF
V: TRBV6-5; CDR3: CASSSRVLTEAFF
V: TRBV5-4; CDR3: CASSWGTGLGKNIQYF